The 31 T cell receptor beta chains in this list originate from one sample, sequenced in a study of spatial heterogeneity in lung cancer. General study points: The study found that expanded intratumoral alpha and beta TCR counts tracked tumor mutation counts.

Noted time point: sample taken at primary tumor resection. No antigen has been identified for these receptors. TCRdb independently ran MiXCR on the 5' RACE reads; one entry per CDR3 protein. The data show 9,000 to 9,500 distinct CDR3 sequences, about 6.7% seen once. The sequences come from lung tumor tissue, collected at surgery. Receptors were obtained from a male donor with early-stage non-small cell lung cancer.

The chain has TRBV7-9 and TRBJ2-5, with 7 bases fitting TRBD2. The CDR3 has 15 residues. Trimming took 5 bases from V and 9 from J; bases not matched to a gene: 15. Germline CDR1 and CDR2: SEHNR and FQNEAQ (reference sequence). The CDR3 DNA follows: TGTGCCAGCAGCCCCAACCTAGCGGAGTTCGCGGCCCAGTACTTC. Translating it yields CASSPNLAEFAAQYF.

This clonotype was recorded once. This chain uses TRBV6-2 or TRBV6-3 with TRBJ2-1, with 11 bases that match TRBD2. J lost 7 bases, V lost 2 bases, and 4 bases had no gene match. There are 15 residues in the CDR3. Germline V gene data show CDR1 as MNHEY and CDR2 as SVGEGT. CDR3 in amino acids: CASSYLWTSGNEQFF. For the CDR3, the DNA is TGTGCCAGCAGTTACCTTTGGACTAGCGGGAATGAGCAGTTCTTC.

This clonotype has a handful of counts. This chain links TRBV27 with TRBJ1-1; D not certain. Germline V gene sequence: CDR1 MNHEY, CDR2 SMNVEV (reference sequence). Trimming removed 1 base at V and 3 bases at J, with 6 bases between. The CDR3 totals 13 residues. The CDR3 spells CASSLFEYTEAFF. CDR3 coding DNA: TGTGCCAGCAGTTTATTTGAGTACACTGAAGCTTTCTTT.

This clonotype was observed many times. The rearrangement links TRBV28 to TRBJ2-5; D tentatively fits TRBD1 or TRBD2 (5 bases each). V was clipped by 2 bases and J by 0 bases, with 16 bases between them. Germline assignment: CDR1 MDHEN and CDR2 SYDVKM. The CDR3 is 17 residues long. The CDR3 spells CASSLMWGWSYQETQYF. The DNA for the CDR3 is TGTGCCAGCAGTTTAATGTGGGGGTGGTCGTACCAAGAGACCCAGTACTTC. Variable domain in full (rest from reference TRBV28 and TRBJ2-5): DVKVTQSSRYLVKRTGEKVFLECVQDMDHENMFWYRQDPGLGLRLIYFSYDVKMKEKGDIPEGYSVSREKKERFSLILESASTNQTSMYLCASSLMWGWSYQETQYFGPGTRLLVL.

This clonotype was counted many times. This sequence joins TRBV28 and TRBJ1-6; D unclear. The germline CDR1 and CDR2 sequences are MDHEN and SYDVKM. Trimming shortened V by 7 bases and J by 7 bases, and 17 bases separated the two germline ends. CDR3 length equals 15 residues. The CDR3 nucleotides are TGTGCCAGCACAGCGACGAAATCGAGGAATTCACCCCTCCACTTT. Residues: CASTATKSRNSPLHF.

There are many counts of this clonotype. V usage is TRBV28 and J usage is TRBJ1-1; D is unclear. Trimming removed 10 bases from V and 0 bases from J, with 3 bases in between. The germline V gene encodes CDR1 MDHEN and CDR2 SYDVKM. The CDR3 extends over 10 amino acids. DNA for the CDR3: TGTGCCACCTTGAACACTGAAGCTTTCTTT. This encodes CATLNTEAFF.

This clonotype was recorded many times. V gene TRBV4-2 combines with J gene TRBJ2-5; 8 bases line up with TRBD2. The germline V gene has CDR1 LGHNA and CDR2 YNFKEQ. V was clipped by 4 bases and J by 5 bases; unmatched bases: 6. The CDR3 is 14 residues long. CDR3 DNA: TGTGCCAGCAGCCCCCGGGAGCGGGGGGAGACCCAGTACTTC. Protein: CASSPRERGETQYF.

This clonotype was seen many times. The rearrangement joins TRBV4-2 to TRBJ2-2; 8 bases map to TRBD1. The CDR3 runs 15 residues. The trim removed 2 bases at V and 5 bases at J, leaving 4 bases unmatched. Germline CDR1 reads LGHNA; CDR2 reads YNFKEQ. CDR3 nucleotides: TGTGCCAGCAGCCAAACGGACAGGGTAACCGGGGAGCTGTTTTTT. Translation gives CASSQTDRVTGELFF.

This clonotype was picked up a small number of times. The rearrangement uses TRBV12-3 or TRBV12-4 and TRBJ2-3; TRBD1 matches at 9 bases. CDR3 length: 14 residues. The V and J ends lost 5 bases and 1 base, in that order; junction bases with no gene match: 1. The DNA for the CDR3 is TGTGCCAGCAGTAACAGGGGGCGCACAGATACGCAGTATTTT. As protein: CASSNRGRTDTQYF.

The chain carries TRBV14 and TRBJ1-4; D is perhaps TRBD1 (6 bases). V shed 3 bases and J shed 3 bases, with 17 bases lying between them. This CDR3 is 17 amino acids long. From germline, CDR1 is SGHDN and CDR2 FVKESK. The CDR3 loop is CASSHFRGRGANEKLFF. CDR3 coding DNA: TGTGCCAGCAGCCATTTCAGGGGCAGGGGAGCTAATGAAAAACTGTTTTTT.

This clonotype rates as medium-sized. The rearrangement joins TRBV7-2 to TRBJ2-2, with 9 positions matching TRBD1. V dropped 6 bases and J dropped 5; count of bases not matched to a gene: 7. This CDR3 has 15 residues. Germline V gives CDR1 SGHTA, CDR2 FQGNSA. This CDR3 is CASRAGTGRTGELFF. The CDR3 DNA reads as TGTGCCAGCAGGGCGGGGACAGGGCGGACCGGGGAGCTGTTTTTT.

The chain recombines TRBV20-1 with TRBJ2-1; 12 bases fit TRBD2. V lost 5 bases to trimming and J lost 4 bases; unmatched junction nucleotides: 15. The germline CDR1 and CDR2 sequences are DFQATT and SNEGSKA (reference sequence). The CDR3 extends over 18 amino acids. CDR3 sequence: CSAVPTSGGRHGYNEQFF. The CDR3 DNA sequence: TGCAGTGCTGTACCGACTAGCGGGGGACGCCATGGTTACAATGAGCAGTTCTTC.

In its sample, this clonotype was seen many times. Relative to the germline gene, one junction end is altered; a read error may explain this. This sequence joins TRBV7-7 and TRBJ2-5, with 12 bases aligning to TRBD1. The CDR3 length is 16 residues. Looked up from germline, CDR1 is SSHAT and CDR2 is FNYEAQ (reference sequence). CDR3 DNA sequence: TGTGCTAGCAGTTACACCGGGACAGGGGGCAAAGTGACCCAGTACTTC. Amino acids: CASSYTGTGGKVTQYF.

This clonotype occurred many times. The genes are TRBV10-3 and TRBJ1-1; D might be TRBD1 (5 bases). CDR1 is ENHRY, CDR2 SYGVKD, per germline. The CDR3 contains 15 residues. Trimming cost V 0 bases and J 4 bases, with 12 bases left between them. The CDR3, as DNA: TGTGCCATCAGTGAGTCTGTGGGGGTGGGCACTGAAGCTTTCTTT. It translates to CAISESVGVGTEAFF.

The table lists this clonotype with many counts. CDR3 DNA: TGTGCCAGCAGTTACTCAGGGGGGGACCGGGGCTACACCTTC. It specifies CASSYSGGDRGYTF. The chain has TRBV6-5 and TRBJ1-2, with D possibly matching TRBD1 (6 bases). The CDR3 totals 14 residues. Between the trimmed V and J ends, which lost 0 bases and 8 bases, there was a span of 13 bases. Per the germline V gene, CDR1 is MNHEY and CDR2 is SVGAGI.

This clonotype showed up many times. At one end the junction does not follow the germline gene, possibly because of a read error. The V gene is TRBV9, the J gene TRBJ1-4; D unresolved. Germline V lookup: CDR1 SGDLS, CDR2 YYNGEE. This CDR3 region has 13 residues. CDR3 nucleotide sequence: TGTGCCAGCAGCGTAGATCTGGGTGGGCCGCTAGATTTT. It yields the protein CASSVDLGGPLDF.

In its sample, this clonotype is medium-sized (0.01 to 0.1%). V usage is TRBV9 and J usage is TRBJ2-2; no firm D call. V shed 3 bases and J shed 3 bases, with 9 bases lying between them. This CDR3 is built from 14 residues. The germline gives CDR1 SGDLS, CDR2 YYNGEE. CDR3 DNA sequence: TGTGCCAGCAGCGAGGCTGTAGACACCGGGGAGCTGTTTTTT. This translates into CASSEAVDTGELFF.

The sample holds many counts of this clonotype. This chain links TRBV9 with TRBJ2-1, with a weak D call TRBD2 (6 bases). This CDR3 contains 13 residues. CDR1 SGDLS and CDR2 YYNGEE come from the germline V gene. V shed 4 bases and J shed 10 bases, with 15 bases lying between them. The DNA of the CDR3 is TGTGCCAGCAGCCTCCACCGACTAGACGAGCAGTTCTTC. Translating gives CASSLHRLDEQFF.

This clonotype was detected a few times. J is TRBJ2-7 and V is TRBV27; 9 nucleotides match TRBD1. The CDR3 is 13 amino acids. V shed 2 bases, J shed 5 bases, and the junction held 1 base outside the gene matches. Germline-derived CDR1 and CDR2 are MNHEY and SMNVEV (reference sequence). CDR3 DNA: TGTGCCAGCAGTTTAACAGGGGGCGACGAGCAGTACTTC. This sequence encodes CASSLTGGDEQYF.

By sample fraction, this clonotype is medium-sized. This sequence joins TRBV29-1 and TRBJ2-1; tentatively, D is TRBD1 or TRBD2 (5 bases each). Germline lookup yields CDR1 SQVTM and CDR2 ANQGSEA. CDR3 size: 15 residues. Trimming shortened V by 2 bases and J by 9 bases, and 20 bases separated the two germline ends. CDR3 protein: CSVEFGTPLFGEQFF. Here the CDR3 DNA reads TGCAGCGTTGAATTCGGGACCCCTCTTTTTGGTGAGCAGTTCTTC.

Only a few counts were recorded for this clonotype. The chain combines TRBV6-2 or TRBV6-3 with TRBJ2-7; D might be TRBD2 (5 bases). The germline V gene encodes CDR1 MNHEY and CDR2 SVGEGT. V shed 0 bases and J shed 3 bases, with 9 bases lying between them. This CDR3 contains 14 residues. In DNA form, the CDR3 reads TGTGCCAGCAGTTACTCATGGGAGTTCTACGAGCAGTACTTC. It is translated as CASSYSWEFYEQYF.

This chain connects TRBV19 to TRBJ1-1, with a weak D call TRBD1 (5 bases). Trimming took off 6 bases at V and 6 bases at J, with 17 bases between the two ends. The CDR3 totals 14 residues. Germline loops: CDR1 LNHDA, CDR2 SQIVND (reference sequence). CDR3 amino acids: CASRTGGRVAEAFF. Here the CDR3 DNA reads TGTGCCAGTAGGACCGGGGGTCGGGTGGCTGAAGCTTTCTTT.

This clonotype was seen many times. This chain uses TRBV5-6 with TRBJ1-1, with unresolved D. Trimming stripped 0 bases from V and 2 bases from J, with 8 bases between. The CDR3 extends over 14 amino acids. From germline, CDR1 is SGHDT and CDR2 YYEEEE. The CDR3 DNA follows: TGTGCCAGCAGCTTGGGAGATAGAAACACTGAAGCTTTCTTT. It translates to CASSLGDRNTEAFF.

This clonotype was counted at least ten times. V and J are TRBV7-3 and TRBJ1-1; D not resolved. The germline V gene encodes CDR1 SGHTA and CDR2 FQGTGA. CDR3 length equals 14 residues. The V end lost 1 base, the J end lost 7 bases, and 13 bases lay between the germline ends. The CDR3 bases are TGTGCCAGCAGCTTAAATCCGGGAAAGGGTGAAGCTTTCTTT. Translation: CASSLNPGKGEAFF. Full variable domain (remainder filled in from reference TRBV7-3 and TRBJ1-1): GAGVSQTPSNKVTEKGKYVELRCDPISGHTALYWYRQSLGQGPEFLIYFQGTGAADDSGLPNDRFFAVRPEGSVSTLKIQRTERGDSAVYLCASSLNPGKGEAFFGQGTRLTVV.

The sample holds many counts of this clonotype. The chain links TRBV2 to TRBJ2-4; D assignment may be TRBD1 or TRBD2 (5 bases each). V shed 11 bases and J shed 8 bases, with 16 bases lying between them. CDR3 length: 12 amino acids. Germline assignment: CDR1 SNHLY and CDR2 FYNNEI. CDR3 amino acids: CASSAGSYIQYF. CDR3 coding DNA: TGTGCCTCCTCCGCAGGGAGCTACATTCAGTACTTC.

In its sample, this clonotype is medium-sized (0.01 to 0.1%). The rearrangement uses TRBV14 and TRBJ1-2, with no clear D. The V and J ends lost 2 bases and 4 bases respectively, with 14 bases between them. This CDR3 has 15 residues. Germline-derived CDR1 and CDR2 are SGHDN and FVKESK. Written as DNA, the CDR3 is TGTGCCAGCAGCCAATCCCACAGTGGCGGCTATGGCTACACCTTC. Translation: CASSQSHSGGYGYTF.

Relative to its sample, this clonotype is medium-sized (0.01 to 0.1%). J is TRBJ1-1 and V is TRBV14; no firm D call. The V end lost 4 bases, the J end lost 3 bases, and 12 bases lay between the germline ends. Germline CDR1 SGHDN, CDR2 FVKESK. This CDR3 is built from 14 residues. In DNA form, the CDR3 reads TGTGCCAGCAGCCCCAACCTCAGAGACACTGAAGCTTTCTTT. Translation: CASSPNLRDTEAFF.

Ten or more counts support this clonotype. V usage is TRBV4-1 and J usage is TRBJ2-3; a possible D gene is TRBD2 (7 bases). Deletions cut 0 bases from V and 5 bases from J, with 24 bases between. From germline, CDR1 is MGHRA and CDR2 YSYEKL. CDR3 length: 19 residues. CDR3 sequence reads: CASSQEGWGGPSREDTQYF. CDR3 DNA: TGCGCCAGCAGCCAAGAGGGATGGGGGGGGCCTAGTAGGGAAGATACGCAGTATTTT.

Ten or more counts support this clonotype. CDR3 amino acids: CSAIRGGPDTQYF. CDR3 DNA sequence: TGCAGTGCTATCAGGGGGGGTCCGGATACGCAGTATTTT. The chain recombines TRBV20-1 with TRBJ2-3; D tentatively reads TRBD1 or TRBD2 (7 bases each). The CDR3 loop spans 13 amino acids. Per the germline V gene, CDR1 is DFQATT and CDR2 is SNEGSKA (reference sequence). With 4 bases removed from V and 6 bases from J, the gap between germline ends came to 14 bases.

This clonotype was seen only a few times. V and J are TRBV12-3 or TRBV12-4 and TRBJ2-2; the D call may be TRBD1 or TRBD2 (6 bases each). V was shortened by 2 bases and J by 5 bases, with 9 bases between the two germline ends. The CDR3 has 14 amino acids. The CDR3 sequence: CASSLQGRTGELFF. Written as DNA, the CDR3 is TGTGCCAGCAGTTTACAGGGGAGGACCGGGGAGCTGTTTTTT.

This clonotype has more than one count but fewer than ten. The V and J genes are TRBV6-2 or TRBV6-3 and TRBJ1-5, with D possibly matching TRBD1 (5 bases). Trimming left V 3 bases short and J 6 bases short, with 12 bases between. CDR3 length: 14 amino acids. CDR1 and CDR2 from the germline V gene are MNHEY and SVGEGT. The CDR3 reads CASSYRGGIQPQHF. DNA for the CDR3: TGTGCCAGCAGTTATCGGGGGGGAATTCAGCCCCAGCATTTT.